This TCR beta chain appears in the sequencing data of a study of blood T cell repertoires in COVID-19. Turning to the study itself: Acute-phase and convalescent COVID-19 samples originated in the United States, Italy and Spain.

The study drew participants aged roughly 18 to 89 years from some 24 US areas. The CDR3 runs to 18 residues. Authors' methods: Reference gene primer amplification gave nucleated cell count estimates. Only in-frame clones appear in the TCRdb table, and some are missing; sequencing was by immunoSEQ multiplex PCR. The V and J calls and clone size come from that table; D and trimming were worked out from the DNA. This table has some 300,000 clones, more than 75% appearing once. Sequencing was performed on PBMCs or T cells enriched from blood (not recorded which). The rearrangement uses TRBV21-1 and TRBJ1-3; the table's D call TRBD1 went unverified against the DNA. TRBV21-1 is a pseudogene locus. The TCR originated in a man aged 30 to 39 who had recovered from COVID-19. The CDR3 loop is CASSKGPGHRPSGNTIYF. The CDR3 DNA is TGTGCCAGCAGCAAAGGACCGGGACACCGACCCTCTGGAAACACCATATATTTT.